The sequence of this TCR beta chain was determined in a study of blood T cell repertoires in COVID-19. Across the whole study: Sites in the United States, Italy and Spain provided acute and convalescent COVID-19 samples. In each case, the material was cDNA or gDNA derived from T cells, B-cell-depleted T cells, or PBMCs.

In the study's own analysis: Counts of nucleated cells, estimated from reference gene primer amplification, were obtained. The table came from immunoSEQ multiplex PCR; TCRdb's copy has only in-frame clones and leaves some out. V and J calls and clone size come straight from that table; D and trimming were deduced from the DNA. This repertoire shows 95,000 to 150,000 clones, approximately 82% found once; its top ten account for around 4.1%. This CDR3 has 14 amino acids. Trimming cost V 5 bases and J 6 bases, with 11 bases left between them. Germline loops: CDR1 PRHDT, CDR2 FYEKMQ (reference sequence).

The rearrangement joins TRBV13 to TRBJ2-6; D might be TRBD1 (6 bases). The TCR originated in a woman aged 45 to 65 with acute or convalescent COVID-19. The sample consisted of peripheral blood. CDR3 sequence: CASSERTEANVLTF. The CDR3 DNA is TGTGCCAGCAGCGAGCGGACAGAGGCCAACGTCCTGACTTTC.